This passage covers 19 T cell receptor beta chains from one sample sequenced in a study of T cell responses to AZD1222 COVID-19 vaccine. Clones were read by immunoSEQ multiplex PCR, and TCRdb kept only the in-frame ones, dropping some. The sample holds around 120,000 clones, around 91% seen once. Here the sequenced sample was peripheral blood, taken 28 days after the second AZD1222 dose. The receptor source for this set is an adult who received the AZD1222 COVID-19 vaccine.

This chain links TRBV27 with TRBJ2-5, with no clear D. Germline V gives CDR1 MNHEY, CDR2 SMNVEV (reference sequence). The ends were cut back, 4 bases at V and 2 bases at J, with 8 bases in the middle. This CDR3 has 13 amino acids. The CDR3 spells CASSSHTQETQYF. The DNA of the CDR3 is TGTGCCAGCAGTTCGCACACTCAAGAGACCCAGTACTTC.

The V and J genes are TRBV29-1 and TRBJ1-2; TRBD1 matches 8 bases. Germline V lookup: CDR1 SQVTM, CDR2 ANQGSEA. Trimming took 4 bases from V and 4 from J; bases not matched to a gene: 11. The CDR3 sequence is 15 residues long. CDR3 amino acids: CSVVGRQGAPYGYTF. CDR3 DNA: TGCAGCGTTGTGGGGCGGCAGGGGGCGCCCTATGGCTACACCTTC.

The table lists this clone with a count of one. The chain has TRBV27 and TRBJ1-6; D uncertain. V was shortened by 7 bases and J by 5 bases, with 15 bases between the two germline ends. This CDR3 contains 15 residues. CDR1 and CDR2 (germline): MNHEY, SMNVEV (reference sequence). CDR3 DNA: TGTGCCAGCACCGTCATAGGGCAGGATAATTCACCCCTCCACTTT. Its translation: CASTVIGQDNSPLHF.

The V call is TRBV5-4, the J call TRBJ2-5; 12 bases are shared with TRBD2. CDR1 and CDR2 from the germline V gene are SGHNT and YYREEE (reference sequence). Germline trimming cut 2 bases from V and 3 bases from J; bases unmatched to any gene: 2. This CDR3 is 15 amino acids long. CDR3 DNA: TGTGCCAGCAGCTTATCTAGCGGGAGGGAAGAGACCCAGTACTTC. It codes for CASSLSSGREETQYF.

The CDR3 region has the DNA TGTGCCAGCTCCGGGACTGAATACTACGAGCAGTACTTC. Its protein product is CASSGTEYYEQYF. The chain carries TRBV18 and TRBJ2-7; weak D call: TRBD2 (6 bases). Looked up from germline, CDR1 is KGHSH and CDR2 is LQKENI. With 6 bases removed from V and 3 bases from J, the gap between germline ends came to 12 bases. There are 13 residues in the CDR3.

The chain carries TRBV19 and TRBJ2-6; tentative D call: TRBD1 (5 bases). This CDR3 has 18 residues. V lost 7 bases and J lost 1, with 20 bases in between. CDR1 is LNHDA and CDR2 is SQIVND in the germline V gene (reference sequence). The CDR3 DNA follows: TGTGCCAGTATCCCTCAGGGCAATCCCACTTCTGGGGCCAACGTCCTGACTTTC. It yields the protein CASIPQGNPTSGANVLTF.

The chain employs TRBV11-2 and TRBJ1-1; possibly TRBD1 for D (6 bases). Between the trimmed V and J ends, which lost 1 base and 10 bases, there was a span of 31 bases. Germline values: CDR1 SGHAT, CDR2 FQNNGV. This CDR3 spans 19 amino acids. CDR3 DNA sequence: TGTGCCAGCAGCTTAGGCGTTGAGGTGAGGGACAAACGGCTCTCTTTAGCTTTCTTT. As protein: CASSLGVEVRDKRLSLAFF.

Details on this clone: At one end, the junction sequence differs from germline, possibly due to a read error. The V call is TRBV6-5, the J call TRBJ1-1; D unresolved. CDR1 and CDR2 (germline): MNHEY, SVGAGI. This CDR3 region has 11 residues. CDR3 DNA: TGTGTCAGCACGGGGAACACTGAAGCTTTCTTT. Translation: CVSTGNTEAFF.

This chain connects TRBV12-5 to TRBJ2-5; 8 nucleotides match TRBD2. The CDR3 runs 13 residues. V was clipped by 1 base and J by 5 bases; unmatched bases: 0. The germline V gene has CDR1 LGHNT and CDR2 FRNRAP. The CDR3 region has the DNA TGTGCTAGTGGTTTGGCTAGCGGGGAGACCCAGTACTTC. This translates into CASGLASGETQYF.

The V gene is TRBV12-3 or TRBV12-4, the J gene TRBJ1-5; no clear D gene. Trimming cost V 5 bases and J 7 bases, with 12 bases left between them. The CDR3 contains 13 residues. CDR3: CASSLGPIQPQHF. Here the CDR3 DNA reads TGTGCCAGCAGTCTCGGGCCGATCCAGCCCCAGCATTTT.

This chain joins TRBV7-9 and TRBJ2-2, with D perhaps TRBD2 (7 bases). Trimming took 5 bases from V and 4 from J, leaving 20 bases between them. The V gene's germline CDR1 is SEHNR and CDR2 FQNEAQ (reference sequence). The CDR3 is 17 residues long. This CDR3 is CASSPRRGGSFTGELFF. As DNA, the CDR3 is TGTGCCAGCAGCCCCCGCAGGGGAGGGTCTTTCACCGGGGAGCTGTTTTTT. The full variable domain, rest sourced from reference TRBV7-9 and TRBJ2-2, is DTGVSQNPRHKITKRGQNVTFRCDPISEHNRLYWYRQTLGQGPEFLTYFQNEAQLEKSRLLSDRFSAERPKGSFSTLEIQRTEQGDSAMYLCASSPRRGGSFTGELFFGEGSRLTVL.

V usage is TRBV7-2 and J usage is TRBJ2-5, with 14 positions matching TRBD2. The CDR3 has 17 residues. Germline-derived CDR1 and CDR2 are SGHTA and FQGNSA. The J segment lost 5 bases and the V segment lost 7 bases, leaving 12 bases of the junction unmatched. The CDR3 region has the DNA TGTGCCAGCACCTTGCGACTAGCGGGAGGGCCTAGGGAGACCCAGTACTTC. It translates to CASTLRLAGGPRETQYF.

This chain connects TRBV30 to TRBJ1-2; D not resolved. Deletions cut 1 base from V and 8 bases from J, with 8 bases between. Germline CDR1 is GTSNPN and CDR2 is SVGIG (reference sequence). The CDR3 is made up of 11 amino acids. This CDR3 reads CAWSAARGYTF. The CDR3 region has the DNA TGTGCCTGGAGTGCGGCGAGGGGCTACACCTTC.

This chain links TRBV7-2 with TRBJ1-1; D is unresolved. V lost 5 bases to trimming and J lost 7 bases, with 11 bases between them. This CDR3 has 12 amino acids. Germline lookup yields CDR1 SGHTA and CDR2 FQGNSA. The CDR3 loop is CASSLGWYEAFF. CDR3 nucleotides: TGTGCCAGCAGCCTCGGGTGGTATGAAGCTTTCTTT.

This clone was seen more than once but under ten times. The CDR3 bases are TGTGCCAGCAGCGTGAGGGCCAGCCTCTCTGGAAACACCATATATTTT. It yields the protein CASSVRASLSGNTIYF. The chain has TRBV9 and TRBJ1-3; no reliable D call. The ends were cut back, 2 bases at V and 0 bases at J, with 12 bases in the middle. The length of the CDR3 is 16 residues. Germline V gives CDR1 SGDLS, CDR2 YYNGEE.

The chain recombines TRBV6-5 with TRBJ2-7, with 9 nucleotides matching TRBD1. Per germline, CDR1 MNHEY and CDR2 SVGAGI. The CDR3 totals 15 residues. V dropped 6 bases and J dropped 4; count of bases not matched to a gene: 10. CDR3 nucleotide sequence: TGTGCCAGCAGAAATTCGGGGACAGGGTGGTACGAGCAGTACTTC. It encodes CASRNSGTGWYEQYF.

The rearrangement uses TRBV27 and TRBJ2-2; D call uncertain. V gave up 5 bases and J gave up 0 bases, with 10 bases separating them. The CDR3 is made up of 15 amino acids. Germline values: CDR1 MNHEY, CDR2 SMNVEV (reference sequence). The chain's CDR3 is CASSMSTANTGELFF. DNA of the CDR3: TGTGCCAGCAGTATGTCAACCGCGAACACCGGGGAGCTGTTTTTT.

DNA of the CDR3: TGTGCCAGCAGTGAAGCGCAGGCGGGGGGGTACGAGCAGTACTTC. Its translation: CASSEAQAGGYEQYF. This sequence joins TRBV6-1 and TRBJ2-7, with 9 bases fitting TRBD2. The CDR3 is 15 amino acids. The V and J ends lost 0 bases and 4 bases, in that order; junction bases with no gene match: 4. Germline CDR1 reads MNHNS; CDR2 reads SASEGT.

V gene TRBV2 combines with J gene TRBJ1-3; tentatively, D is TRBD1 (5 bases). Germline lookup yields CDR1 SNHLY and CDR2 FYNNEI. V lost 4 bases and J lost 2, with 12 bases in between. The CDR3 loop spans 15 amino acids. The CDR3 bases are TGTGCCAGCAGTGGAAAGGGGACGACTGGAAACACCATATATTTT. Its translation is CASSGKGTTGNTIYF. Looking up the rest from reference TRBV2 and TRBJ1-3 gives the full variable domain: EPEVTQTPSHQVTQMGQEVILRCVPISNHLYFYWYRQILGQKVEFLVSFYNNEISEKSEIFDDQFSVERPDGSNFTLKIRSTKLEDSAMYFCASSGKGTTGNTIYFGEGSWLTVV.